These 17 T cell receptor beta chains were all obtained from the same sample, sequenced in a study of T cells after yellow fever vaccination. TCRdb ran MiXCR on the 5' RACE reads and lists one entry per CDR3 protein. The sample has 250,000 to 350,000 distinct CDR3 sequences; 3.5% to 4.5% are singletons. Source: PBMCs, taken 15 days after the yellow fever booster vaccination. All receptors derive from a man aged 18 to 30 who received the YFV17D yellow fever vaccine.

The J gene is TRBJ2-2, the V gene TRBV7-6; D not resolved. CDR3 length equals 13 residues. Per germline, CDR1 SGHVS and CDR2 FNYEAQ. V was pared by 1 base and J by 9 bases, with 9 bases between. CDR3 region: CASSLGPVRELFF. The CDR3 DNA reads as TGTGCCAGCAGCTTAGGCCCCGTCCGGGAGCTGTTTTTT.

This clonotype was found a few times. The rearrangement uses TRBV30 and TRBJ2-3, with D tentatively TRBD2 (6 bases). Between the trimmed V and J ends, which lost 3 bases and 5 bases, there was a span of 12 bases. Germline CDR1 reads GTSNPN; CDR2 reads SVGIG (reference sequence). The CDR3 covers 13 residues. The CDR3 DNA reads TGTGCCTGGAGGGCGGGGTCTCTAGATACGCAGTATTTT. This encodes CAWRAGSLDTQYF.

This clonotype has at least ten counts. The V gene is TRBV4-1, the J gene TRBJ2-5, with 9 bases fitting TRBD1. Germline CDR1 MGHRA, CDR2 YSYEKL. V dropped 5 bases and J dropped 5; count of bases not matched to a gene: 9. The CDR3 has 15 amino acids. CDR3 coding DNA: TGCGCCAGCAGCAGAGGACAGGGGAGGATGGAGACCCAGTACTTC. This gives the protein CASSRGQGRMETQYF.

Many counts were recorded for this clonotype. The chain carries TRBV3-1 and TRBJ2-3; TRBD2 is a possible D gene (5 bases). The ends were cut back, 0 bases at V and 11 bases at J, with 15 bases in the middle. There are 14 residues in the CDR3. Germline values: CDR1 LGHDT, CDR2 YNNKEL (reference sequence). The CDR3 coding sequence is TGTGCCAGCAGCCAAGACCCCGGGAATCCTTTGCAGTATTTT. Translation: CASSQDPGNPLQYF.

The sample holds many counts of this clonotype. This chain joins TRBV10-3 and TRBJ2-1, with 7 bases aligning to TRBD2. The CDR3 is 16 residues long. Germline values: CDR1 ENHRY, CDR2 SYGVKD. V trimming: 5 bases; J trimming: 9 bases; junction bases outside the gene matches: 16. CDR3 sequence reads: CAISPTYGLVSVEQFF. In DNA form, the CDR3 reads TGTGCCATCAGTCCCACTTATGGACTAGTGTCGGTTGAGCAGTTCTTC.

At least ten counts were recorded for this clonotype. As DNA, the CDR3 is TGTGCCAGCAGCGTAGGGGACGGCTTTGGGAACACTGAAGCTTTCTTT. Translation: CASSVGDGFGNTEAFF. The V and J genes are TRBV9 and TRBJ1-1; weak D call: TRBD1 (5 bases). Trimming pared 0 bases from V and 1 base from J, leaving 13 bases between. The CDR3 length is 16 residues. CDR1 SGDLS and CDR2 YYNGEE come from the germline V gene.

This clonotype was seen a handful of times. The V and J genes are TRBV19 and TRBJ1-2; D gene uncertain. Germline V gives CDR1 LNHDA, CDR2 SQIVND (reference sequence). The CDR3 spans 13 residues. V was pared by 5 bases and J by 4 bases, with 11 bases between. This chain's CDR3 is CASSYDRLYGYTF. The CDR3 bases are TGTGCCAGTAGTTATGACCGTCTCTATGGCTACACCTTC.

This clonotype was picked up many times. This chain joins TRBV12-3 or TRBV12-4 and TRBJ2-5; TRBD2 agrees at 12 bases. The CDR3 totals 16 residues. V dropped 5 bases and J dropped 5; count of bases not matched to a gene: 9. CDR3 in amino acids: CASSAPSGGAYETQYF. Written as DNA, the CDR3 is TGTGCCAGCAGTGCCCCTAGCGGGGGGGCCTATGAGACCCAGTACTTC.

This clonotype has just a few counts. V and J are TRBV28 and TRBJ2-5; D remains unclear. V was clipped by 3 bases and J by 1 base, with 6 bases between them. The germline V gene has CDR1 MDHEN and CDR2 SYDVKM. The length of the CDR3 is 13 residues. This CDR3 is CASSFLAQETQYF. The CDR3 DNA reads as TGTGCCAGCAGTTTTCTGGCCCAAGAGACCCAGTACTTC. The variable domain in full, completed from reference TRBV28 and TRBJ2-5, reads DVKVTQSSRYLVKRTGEKVFLECVQDMDHENMFWYRQDPGLGLRLIYFSYDVKMKEKGDIPEGYSVSREKKERFSLILESASTNQTSMYLCASSFLAQETQYFGPGTRLLVL.

This clonotype occurred many times. The J gene is TRBJ1-4, the V gene TRBV20-1, with D unclear. This CDR3 region has 13 residues. Germline assignment: CDR1 DFQATT and CDR2 SNEGSKA (reference sequence). The ends were cut back, 5 bases at V and 4 bases at J, with 11 bases in the middle. CDR3 amino acids: CSAEPDVNEKLFF. For the CDR3, the DNA is TGCAGTGCTGAACCTGATGTTAATGAAAAACTGTTTTTT.

This clonotype was counted ten times or more. This chain connects TRBV7-9 to TRBJ1-1; D ambiguous. Looked up from germline, CDR1 is SEHNR and CDR2 is FQNEAQ (reference sequence). The ends were cut back, 5 bases at V and 3 bases at J, with 16 bases in the middle. The CDR3 has 15 amino acids. CDR3 region: CASSLQEAPDTEAFF. CDR3 bases: TGTGCCAGCAGCCTCCAGGAGGCGCCGGACACTGAAGCTTTCTTT.

The rearrangement uses TRBV7-2 and TRBJ2-1; 10 nucleotides agree with TRBD2. V gave up 5 bases and J gave up 10 bases; unmatched junction bases: 8. The CDR3 totals 14 residues. Per germline, CDR1 SGHTA and CDR2 FQGNSA. CDR3 amino acids: CASSQTSGSGEQFF. The CDR3 DNA is TGTGCCAGCAGCCAGACTAGCGGGTCCGGAGAGCAGTTCTTC.

This clonotype appeared many times. The chain carries TRBV7-2 and TRBJ1-3, with 7 bases identical to TRBD1. With 5 bases clipped from V and 5 bases from J, the junction kept 9 bases outside the gene matches. This CDR3 comprises 15 residues. CDR1 and CDR2 from the germline V gene are SGHTA and FQGNSA. For the CDR3, the DNA is TGTGCCAGCAGCGCCAGACAGGGAAGTAGAAACACCATATATTTT. This codes for CASSARQGSRNTIYF.

In its sample, this clonotype was seen many times. The V call is TRBV5-1, the J call TRBJ2-3; D is perhaps TRBD1 (6 bases). CDR1 SGHRS and CDR2 YFSETQ come from the germline V gene. Trimming took 3 bases from V and 0 from J, leaving 11 bases between them. The CDR3 has 15 residues. Here the CDR3 DNA reads TGCGCCAGCAGCTATCGGACAGATAGCACAGATACGCAGTATTTT. It specifies CASSYRTDSTDTQYF.

V gene TRBV5-4 combines with J gene TRBJ2-2; the D is unclear. This CDR3 has 14 residues. Trimming cost V 0 bases and J 6 bases, with 9 bases left between them. Germline CDR1 and CDR2: SGHNT and YYREEE (reference sequence). CDR3 sequence reads: CASSLAFSPGELFF. The DNA for the CDR3 is TGTGCCAGCAGCTTGGCCTTCTCCCCCGGGGAGCTGTTTTTT.

This clonotype was recorded at least ten times. The chain recombines TRBV5-8 with TRBJ1-4; 10 positions match TRBD1. Germline V CDR1 and CDR2: SGHTS, YDEGEE. The V and J ends lost 4 bases and 4 bases, in that order; junction bases with no gene match: 7. The CDR3 is 16 residues long. The CDR3 nucleotides read TGTGCCAGCAGCCCGGGACAGGGGCATGATAATGAAAAACTGTTTTTT. Its protein is CASSPGQGHDNEKLFF.

This clonotype was seen at least ten times. This chain links TRBV27 with TRBJ2-3, with TRBD2 matching over 9 bases. The CDR3 has 15 amino acids. V dropped 6 bases and J dropped 7; count of bases not matched to a gene: 11. Germline V gene data show CDR1 as MNHEY and CDR2 as SMNVEV (reference sequence). In nucleotides, the CDR3 is TGTGCCAGCAGATGGGGGGGACTAGCAAGTCATACGCAGTATTTT. Protein: CASRWGGLASHTQYF.